The entry below describes one T cell receptor (beta chain). This entry is derived from a study of T cell changes during pregnancy in multiple sclerosis. TCRdb keeps only in-frame clones here, not all; method: immunoSEQ multiplex PCR. The data show 45,000 to 65,000 clones, 80% to 95% seen once. V lost 4 bases to trimming and J lost 6 bases; unmatched junction nucleotides: 5. CDR3 length: 13 amino acids. The V gene's germline CDR1 is SGDLS and CDR2 YYNGEE. Sample: CD4+ T cells from peripheral blood mononuclear cells, taken in the second trimester of pregnancy. This chain connects TRBV9 to TRBJ1-2; 8 bases align to TRBD1. This sequence was found in a female donor with multiple sclerosis, enrolled in a pregnancy study. The CDR3 coding sequence is TGTGCCAGCAGCCCCGGGACAGGCCATGGCTACACCTTC. Its translation: CASSPGTGHGYTF.